These 25 T cell receptor beta chains came from one sample sequenced in a study of OX40 agonist ivuxolimab in advanced cancers. The library was produced with the immunoSEQ multiplex PCR assay. In TCRdb, the immuneACCESS table is reduced to in-frame sequences with V and J assigned. These tables do not hold every clone; where another copy was compared, an unresolved V gene accounts for under half, and the others remain unexplained. This sample lists around 95,000 clones; around 90% were detected once. The ten largest clonotypes hold approximately 0.55% of the sample. The sequences come from CD4+ or CD8+ T cells sorted from blood, collected in a trial of the OX40 agonist ivuxolimab. These receptors all stem from an adult with an advanced solid tumor such as melanoma, head and neck, liver or kidney cancer.

J is TRBJ1-1 and V is TRBV5-1; 8 bases are a match to TRBD1. CDR3 length: 17 amino acids. Per the germline V gene, CDR1 is SGHRS and CDR2 is YFSETQ. Unmatched junction bases numbered 11, after V lost 4 bases and J lost 0 bases. The CDR3 coding sequence is TGCGCCAGCAGCCCAAAGGGGACAGGCCTTATGAACACTGAAGCTTTCTTT. The encoded protein is CASSPKGTGLMNTEAFF.

This chain connects TRBV5-1 to TRBJ2-7; no firm D call. V shed 2 bases and J shed 3 bases, with 6 bases lying between them. The germline gives CDR1 SGHRS, CDR2 YFSETQ. This CDR3 has 12 amino acids. The CDR3 loop is CASSFGGYEQYF. The CDR3 DNA reads TGCGCCAGCAGCTTTGGCGGCTACGAGCAGTACTTC.

The chain combines TRBV5-1 with TRBJ2-1, with TRBD2 matching 12 bases. With 4 bases clipped from V and 8 bases from J, the junction kept 10 bases outside the gene matches. This CDR3 region has 16 residues. Germline CDR1 and CDR2: SGHRS and YFSETQ. CDR3: CASSEKETSGSYEQFF. In DNA, the CDR3 is TGCGCCAGCAGCGAAAAGGAGACTAGCGGGAGTTATGAGCAGTTCTTC.

This chain joins TRBV29-1 and TRBJ2-1; TRBD1 aligns across 9 bases. Germline V gene lookup returns CDR1 SQVTM and CDR2 ANQGSEA. The CDR3 has 14 residues. The V gene end was trimmed by 4 bases and the J gene end by 6 bases; junction bases not matched to a gene: 7. The CDR3 here is CSVVGTGFSNEQFF. CDR3 in DNA: TGCAGCGTTGTCGGGACAGGGTTTAGCAATGAGCAGTTCTTC.

The chain joins TRBV6-1 to TRBJ2-7; a weak D match, TRBD1 (7 bases). The V end lost 7 bases, the J end lost 3 bases, and 19 bases lay between the germline ends. Germline V gene sequence: CDR1 MNHNS, CDR2 SASEGT. This CDR3 contains 15 residues. CDR3 in DNA: TGTGCCAGCACCCCAGTGGGAGGACAGGTCTACGAGCAGTACTTC. This codes for CASTPVGGQVYEQYF.

This clone occurred once. This sequence joins TRBV18 and TRBJ2-5; D may be TRBD1 (5 bases). Germline V gene data show CDR1 as KGHSH and CDR2 as LQKENI. Trimming pared 2 bases from V and 5 bases from J, leaving 15 bases between. This CDR3 is built from 15 residues. In DNA, the CDR3 is TGTGCCAGCTCACCAAGTACAGGCGTTAGGGAGACCCAGTACTTC. Translated, it gives CASSPSTGVRETQYF.

The chain links TRBV18 to TRBJ2-3; D is perhaps TRBD1 or TRBD2 (6 bases each). Germline V gene data show CDR1 as KGHSH and CDR2 as LQKENI. The CDR3 sequence is 16 residues long. The ends were cut back, 5 bases at V and 6 bases at J, with 21 bases in the middle. The CDR3 loop is CASSGDRGTPGDTQYF. CDR3 DNA sequence: TGTGCCAGCTCAGGGGACCGCGGGACACCAGGGGATACGCAGTATTTT.

This chain joins TRBV28 and TRBJ2-1; 7 nucleotides align to TRBD2. V trimming: 3 bases; J trimming: 4 bases; junction bases outside the gene matches: 9. There are 16 residues in the CDR3. Per germline, CDR1 MDHEN and CDR2 SYDVKM. Here the CDR3 reads CASSFPDGLGYNEQFF. The CDR3 DNA reads as TGTGCCAGCAGTTTTCCCGACGGACTAGGGTACAATGAGCAGTTCTTC.

V and J are TRBV6-1 and TRBJ1-4; D not resolved. The germline gives CDR1 MNHNS, CDR2 SASEGT. The CDR3 spans 15 residues. V lost 6 bases, J lost 0 bases, and 11 bases lay in between. The CDR3, as DNA: TGTGCCAGCAGGGCACCGCGTGCAACTAATGAAAAACTGTTTTTT. The encoded protein is CASRAPRATNEKLFF.

This clone was seen once. The V call is TRBV6-1, the J call TRBJ1-5; no reliable D call. The CDR3 length is 15 residues. The V and J ends lost 0 bases and 3 bases respectively, with 9 bases between them. CDR1 and CDR2 from the germline V gene are MNHNS and SASEGT. CDR3 DNA sequence: TGTGCCAGCAGTGAAGCAGGCGGTTACAATCAGCCCCAGCATTTT. Translated, it gives CASSEAGGYNQPQHF.

This clone was seen a single time. The V and J genes are TRBV7-2 and TRBJ2-1; D uncertain. Trimming pared 5 bases from V and 6 bases from J, leaving 8 bases between. The germline gives CDR1 SGHTA, CDR2 FQGNSA. This CDR3 is built from 12 residues. CDR3 sequence reads: CASSLASNEQFF. The CDR3 DNA sequence: TGTGCCAGCAGCCTGGCCTCCAATGAGCAGTTCTTC.

The rearrangement links TRBV4-2 to TRBJ2-3, with 16 bases matching TRBD2. CDR1 and CDR2 (germline): LGHNA, YNFKEQ. Losses at the gene ends were 2 bases for V and 4 bases for J; bases not matched to a gene: 12. This CDR3 is built from 20 residues. The CDR3 DNA is TGTGCCAGCAGCCAACAAAGCTCCGGGACTAGCGGGAGGGCCGCAGATACGCAGTATTTT. It codes for CASSQQSSGTSGRAADTQYF.

This clone turned up a few times. The CDR3 here is CASSESDYEQYF. DNA for the CDR3: TGTGCCAGCAGTGAAAGCGATTACGAGCAGTACTTC. V gene TRBV6-1 combines with J gene TRBJ2-7; no definite D call. This CDR3 comprises 12 residues. V dropped 2 bases and J dropped 4 bases, with 6 bases sitting between them. Germline V gene data show CDR1 as MNHNS and CDR2 as SASEGT.

The chain recombines TRBV27 with TRBJ1-2; 7 bases agree with TRBD1. This CDR3 is 16 amino acids long. V lost 5 bases, J lost 1 base, and 10 bases stayed unmatched. The germline gives CDR1 MNHEY, CDR2 SMNVEV (reference sequence). CDR3 DNA: TGTGCCAGCAGTCCCTACCCAGGGGGAGATAACTATGGCTACACCTTC. It yields the protein CASSPYPGGDNYGYTF.

V and J are TRBV6-6 and TRBJ2-1, with no clear D. Trimming stripped 0 bases from V and 0 bases from J, with 6 bases between. Germline CDR1 MNHNY, CDR2 SVGAGI (reference sequence). The CDR3 loop spans 15 amino acids. The CDR3 region is CASSYSAVSYNEQFF. In DNA, the CDR3 is TGTGCCAGCAGTTACTCCGCGGTCTCCTACAATGAGCAGTTCTTC.

The rearrangement joins TRBV6-4 to TRBJ2-7; D remains unclear. The length of the CDR3 is 10 residues. Germline V gene sequence: CDR1 MRHNA, CDR2 SNTAGT. Trimming took off 4 bases at V and 7 bases at J, with 5 bases between the two ends. The CDR3 DNA sequence: TGTGCCAGCAGTGCTGGGGAGCAGTACTTC. Translated: CASSAGEQYF.

The gene calls are TRBV7-2 and TRBJ1-4; D is possibly TRBD1 (5 bases). Trimming removed 1 base at V and 3 bases at J, with 18 bases between. CDR1 and CDR2 (germline): SGHTA, FQGNSA. CDR3 length: 18 amino acids. The CDR3 DNA follows: TGTGCCAGCAGCTTAGACAGGCTTCGGGGTCTTTCTAATGAAAAACTGTTTTTT. As protein: CASSLDRLRGLSNEKLFF.

The chain joins TRBV14 to TRBJ1-2, with 7 bases aligning to TRBD1. Germline CDR1 SGHDN, CDR2 FVKESK. The CDR3 length is 15 residues. After removal of 2 bases from V and 6 bases from J, the junction contained 9 bases not matched to a gene. CDR3 residues: CASSQYRGNFDGYTF. In DNA, the CDR3 is TGTGCCAGCAGCCAATACAGGGGCAACTTCGATGGCTACACCTTC.

This clone was detected a few times. The chain joins TRBV29-1 to TRBJ2-5; TRBD1 matches 7 bases. The germline gives CDR1 SQVTM, CDR2 ANQGSEA. The V gene end was trimmed by 8 bases and the J gene end by 2 bases; junction bases not matched to a gene: 8. This CDR3 region has 13 residues. CDR3 sequence: CSLRDRLQETQYF. The CDR3 DNA is TGCAGCCTCCGGGACAGACTTCAAGAGACCCAGTACTTC.

This chain connects TRBV4-1 to TRBJ2-1, with 8 bases identical to TRBD2. From germline, CDR1 is MGHRA and CDR2 YSYEKL. This CDR3 has 19 amino acids. The V gene end was trimmed by 3 bases and the J gene end by 0 bases; junction bases not matched to a gene: 13. Here the CDR3 reads CASSQAYAGGPSSYNEQFF. DNA for the CDR3: TGCGCCAGCAGCCAGGCTTACGCGGGAGGACCGAGCTCCTACAATGAGCAGTTCTTC.

J is TRBJ2-1 and V is TRBV11-2; D is undetermined. V dropped 4 bases and J dropped 4 bases, with 11 bases sitting between them. The V gene's germline CDR1 is SGHAT and CDR2 FQNNGV. The CDR3 runs to 14 residues. In nucleotides, the CDR3 is TGTGCCAGCAGCTCCCCCCGACGGTACAATGAGCAGTTCTTC. Residues: CASSSPRRYNEQFF.

The chain uses TRBV18 and TRBJ1-1; a weak D match, TRBD1 (6 bases). Germline lookup yields CDR1 KGHSH and CDR2 LQKENI. The V gene lost 1 base and the J gene lost 4 bases, with 13 bases spanning the gap. The CDR3 extends over 15 amino acids. The CDR3 coding sequence is TGTGCCAGCTCACCACAAAAACAGGGATCCACTGAAGCTTTCTTT. Protein product: CASSPQKQGSTEAFF.

This chain joins TRBV30 and TRBJ2-3, with 10 bases matching TRBD2. With V trimmed by 2 bases and J by 1 base, 6 bases remained unmatched. The CDR3 covers 16 residues. Germline lookup yields CDR1 GTSNPN and CDR2 SVGIG (reference sequence). CDR3 DNA: TGTGCCTGGAGTAGCGGGAGGGGATCTGGCACAGATACGCAGTATTTT. Its translation is CAWSSGRGSGTDTQYF.

This rearrangement joins TRBV2 to TRBJ1-1, with D possibly matching TRBD1 (6 bases). Per germline, CDR1 SNHLY and CDR2 FYNNEI. There are 13 residues in the CDR3. V dropped 8 bases and J dropped 1 base, with 11 bases sitting between them. Here the CDR3 reads CASGPGANTEAFF. CDR3 sequence (DNA): TGTGCCAGCGGCCCGGGGGCGAACACTGAAGCTTTCTTT.

The V and J genes are TRBV19 and TRBJ2-1, with 7 bases matching TRBD2. CDR3 length equals 16 residues. The germline V gene has CDR1 LNHDA and CDR2 SQIVND (reference sequence). V shed 0 bases, J shed 7 bases, and the junction held 9 bases outside the gene matches. The CDR3 loop reads CASSIDAGVFRNEQFF. The CDR3 DNA follows: TGTGCCAGTAGTATAGATGCGGGAGTTTTTAGGAATGAGCAGTTCTTC.